These 25 T cell receptor beta chains were sequenced from one sample in a study of response to subunit inactivated influenza vaccine. TCRdb ran MiXCR on the RT-PCR reads and lists one entry per CDR3 protein. This sample has some 200,000 distinct CDR3 sequences, with roughly 12% found just once. The sample was also reused in another study, on T cells expressing NK-cell markers. As that study records: In generating TCR beta cDNA, 5'RACE template switching with UMIs was used.

Here the sequenced sample was CD8+ T cells sorted from PBMCs, taken approximately 13 days after vaccination. The receptor set was obtained from a man in his forties or fifties who received an inactivated influenza vaccine.

In DNA, the CDR3 is TGTGCCAGCAGACAGGACAGGGACCGCTACGAGCAGTACTTC. The encoded protein is CASRQDRDRYEQYF. The J gene is TRBJ2-7, the V gene TRBV28; 8 positions match TRBD1. Trimming at V came to 6 bases and at J to 3 bases, leaving 7 bases not matched to a gene. The CDR3 spans 14 residues. Germline CDR1 MDHEN, CDR2 SYDVKM.

The chain employs TRBV7-2 and TRBJ2-7; no reliable D call. The V gene lost 4 bases and the J gene lost 0 bases, with 13 bases spanning the gap. The CDR3 spans 15 residues. CDR1 is SGHTA and CDR2 is FQGNSA in the germline V gene. The CDR3 protein is CASSSERGPSYEQYF. CDR3 coding DNA: TGTGCCAGCAGCTCCGAGAGAGGTCCCTCCTACGAGCAGTACTTC.

This clonotype was counted only a few times. V and J are TRBV2 and TRBJ2-1; possibly TRBD1 for D (6 bases). The CDR3 loop spans 15 amino acids. Looked up from germline, CDR1 is SNHLY and CDR2 is FYNNEI. V was clipped by 3 bases and J by 8 bases, with 17 bases between them. The CDR3 DNA reads as TGTGCCAGCAGTGATCGGCAGGGGATGTTGCATGAGCAGTTCTTC. Protein sequence: CASSDRQGMLHEQFF.

This clonotype has more than one count but fewer than ten. The chain employs TRBV20-1 and TRBJ1-1; D unresolved. Germline values: CDR1 DFQATT, CDR2 SNEGSKA (reference sequence). Trimming took off 8 bases at V and 4 bases at J, with 11 bases between the two ends. The length of the CDR3 is 11 residues. The CDR3 region is CSLPRGTEAFF. For the CDR3, the DNA is TGCAGTCTCCCGCGGGGCACTGAAGCTTTCTTT.

This clonotype turned up a few times. J is TRBJ2-1 and V is TRBV30; TRBD2 matches at 7 bases. The junction had 7 bases not matched to a gene; V was cut back by 1 base and J by 4 bases. This CDR3 region has 15 residues. Per the germline V gene, CDR1 is GTSNPN and CDR2 is SVGIG (reference sequence). The CDR3 nucleotides are TGTGCCTGGAGTGGTAGAACTAGCGCATACAATGAGCAGTTCTTC. It encodes CAWSGRTSAYNEQFF.

This clonotype was recorded at least ten times. The V call is TRBV27, the J call TRBJ2-7; D unresolved. The CDR3 covers 13 residues. V was shortened by 3 bases and J by 0 bases, with 6 bases between the two germline ends. From germline, CDR1 is MNHEY and CDR2 SMNVEV (reference sequence). The CDR3 nucleotides read TGTGCCAGCAGTTTTTTAGGCTCCTACGAGCAGTACTTC. As protein: CASSFLGSYEQYF.

This clonotype appeared many times. This rearrangement joins TRBV5-1 to TRBJ2-1; D ambiguous. The CDR3 totals 13 residues. Germline V lookup: CDR1 SGHRS, CDR2 YFSETQ. V dropped 4 bases and J dropped 9 bases, with 14 bases sitting between them. Written as DNA, the CDR3 is TGCGCCAGCAGCGGCCTAGAGACGATTGAGCAGTTCTTC. Encoded protein: CASSGLETIEQFF.

This clonotype was picked up a small number of times. This chain links TRBV9 with TRBJ2-7; TRBD1 agrees at 7 bases. After removal of 3 bases from V and 3 bases from J, the junction contained 3 bases not matched to a gene. The CDR3 is made up of 13 amino acids. Germline assignment: CDR1 SGDLS and CDR2 YYNGEE. For the CDR3, the DNA is TGTGCCAGCAGCGGGGGACAGAACTACGAGCAGTACTTC. Translated: CASSGGQNYEQYF.

This clonotype occurred a few times. The chain links TRBV6-1 to TRBJ1-1, with 7 bases fitting TRBD1. The germline CDR1 and CDR2 sequences are MNHNS and SASEGT. The CDR3 runs to 14 residues. Trimming at V came to 6 bases and at J to 3 bases, leaving 7 bases not matched to a gene. CDR3 sequence reads: CASSLQGLDTEAFF. CDR3 nucleotides: TGTGCCAGCAGCCTACAGGGGTTGGACACTGAAGCTTTCTTT.

The chain links TRBV27 to TRBJ2-7; no definite D call. CDR1 MNHEY and CDR2 SMNVEV come from the germline V gene (reference sequence). This CDR3 spans 13 amino acids. Trimming shortened V by 5 bases and J by 7 bases, and 15 bases separated the two germline ends. This CDR3 reads CASSPTTFGEQYF. CDR3 bases: TGTGCCAGCAGTCCCACGACGTTCGGAGAGCAGTACTTC.

The sample holds a few counts of this clonotype. The gene calls are TRBV28 and TRBJ2-2; TRBD2 might be the D (6 bases). V was clipped by 6 bases and J by 3 bases, with 11 bases between them. This CDR3 has 14 residues. Per germline, CDR1 MDHEN and CDR2 SYDVKM. The CDR3, as DNA: TGTGCCAGCAGGAAGGGGACTTACACCGGGGAGCTGTTTTTT. It codes for CASRKGTYTGELFF.

This sequence joins TRBV7-8 and TRBJ2-1; D tentatively reads TRBD1 or TRBD2 (5 bases each). Looked up from germline, CDR1 is SGHVS and CDR2 is FQNEAQ. This CDR3 contains 14 residues. Trimming took 4 bases from V and 7 from J, leaving 14 bases between them. In nucleotides, the CDR3 is TGTGCCAGCAGCTGGGGGACCCAACGGAATGAGCAGTTCTTC. It yields the protein CASSWGTQRNEQFF.

This clonotype has a handful of counts. V is TRBV15 and J is TRBJ2-7; 8 bases line up with TRBD1. Per the germline V gene, CDR1 is LNHNV and CDR2 is YYDKDF (reference sequence). CDR3 length: 14 residues. V gave up 5 bases and J gave up 7 bases; unmatched junction bases: 10. The CDR3 DNA follows: TGTGCCACCAGCGCAAGACAGGGGCCTCGTGAGCAGTACTTC. Amino acid sequence: CATSARQGPREQYF.

Ten or more counts support this clonotype. This chain joins TRBV12-3 or TRBV12-4 and TRBJ2-7; TRBD2 matches at 8 bases. V was clipped by 6 bases and J by 2 bases; unmatched bases: 6. This CDR3 comprises 14 residues. CDR3 sequence reads: CASSFGGGAYEQYF. The CDR3 coding sequence is TGTGCCAGCAGCTTCGGGGGGGGGGCCTACGAGCAGTACTTC.

The chain joins TRBV20-1 to TRBJ2-1; 7 positions agree with TRBD1. V gave up 6 bases and J gave up 0 bases; unmatched junction bases: 8. From germline, CDR1 is DFQATT and CDR2 SNEGSKA (reference sequence). The length of the CDR3 is 15 residues. The CDR3 DNA is TGCAGTGCCATACAGGGGCCCAGCTCCTACAATGAGCAGTTCTTC. Its translation: CSAIQGPSSYNEQFF.

The chain has TRBV19 and TRBJ1-5; 8 bases are a match to TRBD1. Trimming removed 7 bases from V and 0 bases from J; junction bases left unmatched: 17. The length of the CDR3 is 19 residues. The germline V gene encodes CDR1 LNHDA and CDR2 SQIVND (reference sequence). The CDR3 region is CASIKTGTGVGYSNQPQHF. CDR3 bases: TGTGCCAGTATTAAAACTGGGACAGGCGTGGGATATAGCAATCAGCCCCAGCATTTT. Variable domain in full (rest from reference TRBV19 and TRBJ1-5): DGGITQSPKYLFRKEGQNVTLSCEQNLNHDAMYWYRQDPGQGLRLIYYSQIVNDFQKGDIAEGYSVSREKKESFPLTVTSAQKNPTAFYLCASIKTGTGVGYSNQPQHFGDGTRLSIL.

V and J are TRBV7-9 and TRBJ1-4; D remains ambiguous. Trimming left V 2 bases short and J 8 bases short, with 9 bases between. The CDR3 has 13 amino acids. From germline, CDR1 is SEHNR and CDR2 FQNEAQ (reference sequence). The CDR3 spells CASSLPLGEKLFF. In DNA form, the CDR3 reads TGTGCCAGCAGCTTACCTTTGGGAGAAAAACTGTTTTTT.

In this sample, this clonotype turned up many times. The chain uses TRBV11-1 and TRBJ2-3; D perhaps matches TRBD2 (6 bases). Per germline, CDR1 SGHAT and CDR2 FQDESV (reference sequence). The CDR3 length is 21 residues. V was pared by 3 bases and J by 0 bases, with 28 bases between. This CDR3 is CASSLGPGTPNTRPSTDTQYF. The CDR3 DNA reads TGTGCCAGCAGCTTGGGGCCCGGGACTCCAAATACCCGTCCTAGCACAGATACGCAGTATTTT.

This clonotype was counted many times. The chain couples TRBV28 to TRBJ2-1, with 7 bases aligning to TRBD2. V shed 7 bases and J 4 bases; nucleotides not matched to a gene: 13. Germline V CDR1 and CDR2: MDHEN, SYDVKM. The CDR3 runs 16 residues. In nucleotides, the CDR3 is TGTGCCAGCACCCCACGTTCGGGAGCGGGGTACAATGAGCAGTTCTTC. Amino acids: CASTPRSGAGYNEQFF.

Only a few counts were recorded for this clonotype. This sequence joins TRBV7-9 and TRBJ1-4; 9 bases are a match to TRBD1. In germline, CDR1 is SEHNR, CDR2 FQNEAQ (reference sequence). With 5 bases clipped from V and 8 bases from J, the junction kept 6 bases outside the gene matches. The CDR3 contains 14 residues. CDR3 sequence: CASSEDRGREKLFF. The DNA of the CDR3 is TGTGCCAGCAGCGAGGACAGGGGAAGGGAAAAACTGTTTTTT.

V gene TRBV12-3 or TRBV12-4 combines with J gene TRBJ2-7; tentatively, D is TRBD1 (5 bases). This CDR3 contains 14 residues. V lost 2 bases, J lost 5 bases, and 13 bases lay in between. CDR3: CASSLFRGWNEQYF. For the CDR3, the DNA is TGTGCCAGCAGTTTATTTAGGGGTTGGAACGAGCAGTACTTC.

The V call is TRBV25-1, the J call TRBJ1-6; no definite D call. CDR1 MGHDK and CDR2 SYGVNS come from the germline V gene. The CDR3 runs 15 residues. V lost 4 bases and J 0 bases, leaving 7 bases between the germline ends. The CDR3 reads CASSGGDSYNSPLHF. For the CDR3, the DNA is TGTGCCAGCAGTGGGGGAGACTCCTATAATTCACCCCTCCACTTT.

This clonotype came up a few times. This chain links TRBV4-3 with TRBJ2-7; a weak D match, TRBD2 (5 bases). There are 18 residues in the CDR3. Germline CDR1 reads LGHNA; CDR2 reads YSLEER. Trimming stripped 3 bases from V and 2 bases from J, with 23 bases between. Here the CDR3 reads CASSQWGDPDSSTYEQYF. Written as DNA, the CDR3 is TGCGCCAGCAGCCAGTGGGGTGATCCGGACTCCTCAACCTACGAGCAGTACTTC.

This clonotype was found a few times. The chain recombines TRBV12-3 or TRBV12-4 with TRBJ1-1, with D hard to call. V was trimmed by 3 bases and J by 0 bases, leaving 5 bases between them. The CDR3 length is 13 residues. CDR3 loop: CASSFKLNTEAFF. CDR3 sequence (DNA): TGTGCCAGCAGTTTTAAACTGAACACTGAAGCTTTCTTT.

The chain employs TRBV29-1 and TRBJ1-1; D is possibly TRBD1 (5 bases). CDR1 and CDR2 (germline): SQVTM, ANQGSEA. The CDR3 covers 12 residues. The V end was cut by 7 bases, the J end by 4 bases, with 13 bases between. The CDR3 coding sequence is TGCAGCGCTGTTGGGGGAGGCACTGAAGCTTTCTTT. Its translation is CSAVGGGTEAFF.